These 7 T cell receptor beta chains were all obtained from the same sample, sequenced in a study of CD8 T cells in ankylosing spondylitis (dated by TCRdb to about 2017). To prepare the library, 5' RACE was applied. Sequenced using an Illumina HiSeq 2500. TCRdb reprocessing: public reads trimmed at Q25 with fastp, clones called with MiXCR, in-frame beta chains kept. Every CDR3 protein is listed once, alongside the most common genes and DNA of its rows. The sample profile shows about 320,000 distinct CDR3 sequences; approximately 10% of them were found once. Of the sample, about a tenth is held by the ten largest clones. What was sequenced was blood, either unsorted or a sorted T cell fraction (not recorded which). The source of these receptors is a female donor with ankylosing spondylitis or in good health (not recorded which).

This clonotype has only a few counts. The chain employs TRBV5-6 and TRBJ2-1, with TRBD1 matching over 7 bases. V lost 3 bases and J lost 3; bases outside the gene matches: 12. The CDR3 runs to 17 residues. Germline V gene data show CDR1 as SGHDT and CDR2 as YYEEEE. The CDR3 protein is CASSSRPWTGNYNEQFF. The CDR3 DNA is TGTGCCAGCAGCTCTCGCCCATGGACAGGAAACTACAATGAGCAGTTCTTC.

The V and J genes are TRBV15 and TRBJ2-4, with D uncertain. V was shortened by 0 bases and J by 6 bases, with 21 bases between the two germline ends. The CDR3 extends over 18 amino acids. The germline V gene encodes CDR1 LNHNV and CDR2 YYDKDF (reference sequence). In DNA, the CDR3 is TGTGCCACCAGCAGAGATTATGCGTCAGACACCCCGGTAAACATTCAGTACTTC. The encoded protein is CATSRDYASDTPVNIQYF.

The rearrangement joins TRBV20-1 to TRBJ2-5; D uncertain. The length of the CDR3 is 12 residues. Trimming shortened V by 3 bases and J by 1 base, and 6 bases separated the two germline ends. Germline CDR1 DFQATT, CDR2 SNEGSKA (reference sequence). The CDR3 loop reads CSARPSQETQYF. The CDR3 bases are TGCAGTGCTAGGCCCTCCCAAGAGACCCAGTACTTC.

DNA for the CDR3: TGTGCCAGCAGCCCCGGGGTGACTATCGGGGTTACGCAGTATTTT. Protein sequence: CASSPGVTIGVTQYF. The V call is TRBV11-2, the J call TRBJ2-3; D is possibly TRBD2 (5 bases). V lost 5 bases and J 8 bases, leaving 20 bases between the germline ends. Germline V gene lookup returns CDR1 SGHAT and CDR2 FQNNGV. This CDR3 comprises 15 residues.

The chain is built from TRBV6-2 or TRBV6-3 and TRBJ2-7; 7 bases fit TRBD1. This CDR3 has 13 residues. CDR1 and CDR2 (germline): MNHEY, SVGEGT. V was pared by 7 bases and J by 2 bases, with 5 bases of the junction left unmatched. The CDR3 loop reads CASTDRAAYEQYF. CDR3 DNA: TGTGCCAGCACCGACAGGGCAGCCTACGAGCAGTACTTC.

This clonotype was found many times. The rearrangement uses TRBV11-2 and TRBJ2-7; perhaps D is TRBD1 or TRBD2 (6 bases each). The V and J ends lost 0 bases and 4 bases respectively, with 13 bases between them. Germline CDR1 is SGHAT and CDR2 is FQNNGV. This CDR3 spans 15 amino acids. The DNA of the CDR3 is TGTGCCAGCAGCTTAGATTTGAGGGGGGAATACGAGCAGTACTTC. The encoded protein is CASSLDLRGEYEQYF. The whole variable domain, filled in from reference TRBV11-2 and TRBJ2-7, reads EAGVAQSPRYKIIEKRQSVAFWCNPISGHATLYWYQQILGQGPKLLIQFQNNGVVDDSQLPKDRFSAERLKGVDSTLKIQPAKLEDSAVYLCASSLDLRGEYEQYFGPGTRLTVT.

In this sample, this clonotype turned up many times. This rearrangement joins TRBV6-6 to TRBJ2-1, with D uncertain. CDR1 and CDR2 from the germline V gene are MNHNY and SVGAGI (reference sequence). The CDR3 contains 12 residues. The V end was cut by 2 bases, the J end by 8 bases, with 7 bases between. The CDR3, as DNA: TGTGCCAGCAGTTACGTGTCAGATGAGCAGTTCTTC. Translated, it gives CASSYVSDEQFF.